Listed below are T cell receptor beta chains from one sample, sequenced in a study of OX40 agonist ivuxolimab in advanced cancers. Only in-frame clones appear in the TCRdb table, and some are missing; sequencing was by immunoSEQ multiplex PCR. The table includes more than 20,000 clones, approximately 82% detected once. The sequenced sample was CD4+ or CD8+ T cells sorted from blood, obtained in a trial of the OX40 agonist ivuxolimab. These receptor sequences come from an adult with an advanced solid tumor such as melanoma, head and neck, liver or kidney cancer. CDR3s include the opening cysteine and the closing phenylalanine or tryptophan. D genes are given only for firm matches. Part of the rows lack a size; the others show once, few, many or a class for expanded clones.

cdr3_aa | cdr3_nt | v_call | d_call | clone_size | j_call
CASSEGQRNQYQPQHF | TGTGCCAGCAGTGAGGGACAGAGGAATCAGTATCAGCCCCAGCATTTT | TRBV6-1 | TRBD1 | - | TRBJ1-5
CASSLSGGPSYEQYF | TGTGCCAGCAGCTTATCGGGGGGCCCCTCCTACGAGCAGTACTTC | TRBV7-2 | - | - | TRBJ2-7
CAWSEKGPSSGANVLTF | TGTGCCTGGAGTGAAAAGGGCCCCAGCTCTGGGGCCAACGTCCTGACTTTC | TRBV30 | - | few | TRBJ2-6
CASSLPPGNEQFF | TGTGCCAGCAGTTTACCTCCAGGGAACGAGCAGTTCTTC | TRBV28 | - | - | TRBJ2-1
CASSGSGQLSGNTIYF | TGTGCCAGCAGTGGATCAGGACAATTATCTGGAAACACCATATATTTT | TRBV5-5 | - | - | TRBJ1-3
CAIAGAYEQYF | TGTGCCATTGCGGGGGCCTACGAGCAGTACTTC | TRBV19 | TRBD2 | - | TRBJ2-7
CASSTRTAAVAQYF | TGTGCCAGCAGTACCCGGACAGCGGCGGTGGCCCAGTACTTC | TRBV28 | - | once | TRBJ2-5
CASSFSTMNTEAFF | TGTGCCAGCAGTTTCAGCACGATGAACACTGAAGCTTTCTTT | TRBV6-5 | - | - | TRBJ1-1
CASSVGTPGNTIYF | TGCGCCAGCAGCGTCGGGACGCCTGGAAACACCATATATTTT | TRBV5-1 | - | - | TRBJ1-3
CASWEPSYNEQFF | TGTGCCAGTTGGGAACCGAGCTACAATGAGCAGTTCTTC | TRBV5-8 | - | once | TRBJ2-1
CASYRGQGAGNEQFF | TGTGCCAGCTACAGAGGACAGGGGGCAGGTAATGAGCAGTTCTTC | TRBV6-1 | TRBD1 | - | TRBJ2-1
CASSLRGGQGNYGYTF | TGTGCCAGCAGCTTAAGAGGGGGCCAGGGGAACTATGGCTACACCTTC | TRBV7-9 | TRBD1 | - | TRBJ1-2
CASSLNTGSGNTIYF | TGCGCCAGCAGCTTAAATACAGGCTCTGGAAACACCATATATTTT | TRBV5-1 | - | - | TRBJ1-3
CASSMGLAGINEQFF | TGTGCCAGCAGCATGGGACTAGCGGGGATAAATGAGCAGTTCTTC | TRBV11-2 | TRBD2 | - | TRBJ2-1
CATKWGRGTEAFF | TGTGCCACCAAGTGGGGCAGGGGAACTGAAGCTTTCTTT | TRBV19 | - | - | TRBJ1-1
CASSPRTSEYNEQFF | TGTGCCAGCAGCCCTAGGACTAGCGAGTACAATGAGCAGTTCTTC | TRBV7-3 | TRBD2 | - | TRBJ2-1
CASSLEFSQSPYEQYF | TGTGCCAGCAGCTTAGAGTTTAGTCAATCCCCCTACGAGCAGTACTTC | TRBV7-9 | - | hyperexpanded | TRBJ2-7
CATSRDQGTEELFF | TGTGCCACCAGCAGAGATCAAGGGACGGAGGAGCTGTTTTTT | TRBV15 | - | - | TRBJ2-2
CASSLLSRGGEKLFF | TGTGCCAGCAGCTTGTTGTCCAGAGGAGGTGAAAAACTGTTTTTT | TRBV7-9 | - | - | TRBJ1-4
CASSPKQGGTDTQYF | TGTGCCAGCTCACCAAAACAGGGTGGAACAGATACGCAGTATTTT | TRBV18 | - | - | TRBJ2-3
CASRDSGGPIDTQYF | TGTGCCAGTAGAGATAGCGGGGGGCCTATAGATACGCAGTATTTT | TRBV19 | TRBD2 | - | TRBJ2-3
CASNAAGQGDTQYF | TGTGCCAGCAACGCAGCGGGACAGGGAGATACGCAGTATTTT | TRBV6-1 | TRBD1 | few | TRBJ2-3
CASSLGDSGSPLHF | TGCGCCAGCAGCTTGGGGGACAGTGGGTCACCCCTCCACTTT | TRBV5-1 | TRBD1 | few | TRBJ1-6
CASSLEGHGYTF | TGTGCCAGCAGCTTAGAGGGTCATGGCTACACCTTC | TRBV7-9 | - | - | TRBJ1-2
CASRPGQGTFDEQYF | TGTGCCAGCAGACCCGGACAGGGCACATTCGACGAGCAGTACTTC | TRBV27 | TRBD1 | - | TRBJ2-7
CASSLLRDNTGELFF | TGTGCCAGCAGCTTACTCAGGGACAACACCGGGGAGCTGTTTTTT | TRBV7-8 | - | - | TRBJ2-2
CASSDSFDEKLFF | TGTGCCAGCAGCGACAGTTTTGATGAAAAACTGTTTTTT | TRBV5-6 | - | - | TRBJ1-4
CASSQDSWGYTF | TGTGCCAGCAGTCAGGACAGTTGGGGCTACACCTTC | TRBV6-1 | - | once | TRBJ1-2
CASSYGGQGNGNTIYF | TGTGCCAGCAGTTACGGGGGACAGGGGAACGGAAACACCATATATTTT | TRBV6-5 | TRBD1 | - | TRBJ1-3
CASSLLGTETLYEQYF | TGTGCCAGCAGCTTATTAGGGACGGAGACCTTGTACGAGCAGTACTTC | TRBV7-6 | - | - | TRBJ2-7
CASSSTSAQETQYF | TGTGCCAGCAGCTCCACTAGCGCCCAAGAGACCCAGTACTTC | TRBV11-2 | TRBD2 | once | TRBJ2-5
CASSLALAGGRRQFF | TGTGCCAGCAGCTTAGCCTTGGCGGGGGGCCGAAGGCAGTTCTTC | TRBV11-2 | TRBD2 | - | TRBJ2-1
CASSLLGQVDSGNTIYF | TGTGCCAGCTCACTTCTCGGACAGGTCGACTCTGGAAACACCATATATTTT | TRBV18 | TRBD1 | few | TRBJ1-3
CAWGDRGQHYEQYF | TGTGCCTGGGGAGACAGGGGTCAACACTACGAGCAGTACTTC | TRBV30 | TRBD1 | - | TRBJ2-7
CASSQSGTVHNTGELFF | TGTGCCAGCAGTCAATCCGGGACAGTTCATAACACCGGGGAGCTGTTTTTT | TRBV28 | TRBD1 | - | TRBJ2-2
CASHRGTGPSNEQFF | TGCGCCAGCCATCGCGGGACTGGTCCGTCCAATGAGCAGTTCTTC | TRBV5-1 | - | - | TRBJ2-1
CAWSVGRLADSPGELFF | TGTGCCTGGAGTGTAGGGAGACTAGCAGACTCCCCCGGGGAGCTGTTTTTT | TRBV30 | TRBD2 | - | TRBJ2-2
CASIHTAIYGYTF | TGTGCCAGCATACACACAGCTATCTATGGCTACACCTTC | TRBV6-5 | - | - | TRBJ1-2
CASSLSRASVGTQYF | TGTGCCAGCAGCTTAAGTAGGGCTAGCGTGGGTACGCAGTATTTT | TRBV11-2 | - | - | TRBJ2-3
CASSLPTGSVAFF | TGTGCCAGCAGCTTACCGACAGGGTCTGTAGCTTTCTTT | TRBV5-5 | TRBD1 | - | TRBJ1-1
CASGKTGNTIYF | TGTGCCAGCGGTAAAACTGGAAACACCATATATTTT | TRBV6-5 | - | - | TRBJ1-3
CASSPDRIVDTQYF | TGTGCCAGCAGCCCGGACAGGATAGTAGATACGCAGTATTTT | TRBV7-3 | TRBD1 | - | TRBJ2-3
CASSYTGISPLHF | TGTGCCAGCAGTTATACAGGGATTTCACCCCTCCACTTT | TRBV6-6 | - | once | TRBJ1-6
CASKIGLNTEAFF | TGTGCCAGCAAGATAGGTTTGAACACTGAAGCTTTCTTT | TRBV2 | - | - | TRBJ1-1
CASSQPGTGPYEQYF | TGTGCCAGCAGTCAGCCCGGGACAGGACCCTACGAGCAGTACTTC | TRBV27 | TRBD1 | - | TRBJ2-7
CASSTRTDTNYGYTF | TGTGCCAGTAGTACGAGGACAGATACGAACTATGGCTACACCTTC | TRBV19 | - | - | TRBJ1-2
CASSLGSQGSSPLHF | TGTGCCAGCAGCTTAGGTTCACAGGGGAGCTCACCCCTCCACTTT | TRBV7-9 | TRBD1 | - | TRBJ1-6
CASSLAAGAQHF | TGTGCCAGCAGCTTGGCCGCCGGAGCCCAGCATTTT | TRBV5-4 | - | - | TRBJ1-5
CASSIGTENYEQYF | TGTGCCAGTAGTATTGGGACAGAAAACTACGAGCAGTACTTC | TRBV19 | TRBD1 | - | TRBJ2-7
CASSDGREAFF | TGTGCCAGCAGTGACGGTCGTGAAGCTTTCTTT | TRBV6-4 | - | - | TRBJ1-1
CASSRDLYGRDPGANVLTF | TGTGCCAGTAGTCGAGACTTATATGGGAGAGATCCTGGGGCCAACGTCCTGACTTTC | TRBV19 | - | - | TRBJ2-6